Ten or more counts support the clone carrying this T cell receptor (beta chain). The CDR3 totals 13 residues. V trimming: 4 bases; J trimming: 4 bases; junction bases outside the gene matches: 7. The germline CDR1 and CDR2 sequences are DFQATT and SNEGSKA (reference sequence). This sample is part of a study of molecular identifiers for immune sequencing clone quantification. TCRdb processed the PCR reads anew with MiXCR; each CDR3 protein has one entry. The sample lists more than 550,000 distinct CDR3 sequences; 25% were seen once. This rearrangement joins TRBV20-1 to TRBJ2-7, with 7 bases fitting TRBD1. Material: naive CD8+ T cells from blood, with Jurkat cell RNA spiked in. The subset is: FACS-sorted CD8+CD4-CCR7+CD45RA+ naive T cells. This TCR came from a human donor in good health. Some libraries in this study had Jurkat cell RNA spiked in. This chain's CDR3 is CSAISTGWYEQYF. The CDR3 region has the DNA TGCAGTGCTATATCGACAGGGTGGTACGAGCAGTACTTC.